These T cell receptor beta chains were read from a single sample in a study of CD8 T cells in ankylosing spondylitis. TCRdb ran MiXCR on the 5' RACE reads and lists one entry per CDR3 protein. The table lists some 130,000 distinct CDR3 sequences, 7% to 9% of them singletons. Material for sequencing was synovial fluid, either unsorted or a sorted T cell fraction (not recorded which). The receptors shown here come from a male donor with ankylosing spondylitis. CDR3s include the opening cysteine and the closing phenylalanine or tryptophan. A D gene is named only where the DNA matches it firmly. The listing skips clone size in some rows; elsewhere it reads once, few, many or a size class.

v_gene: TRBV7-2
abundance: NA
d_gene: TRBD2
j_gene: TRBJ2-5
CDR3aa: CASSSKREQETQYF
CDR3nt: TGTGCCAGCAGCTCTAAGCGGGAACAAGAGACCCAGTACTTC

v_gene: TRBV20-1
abundance: many
d_gene: NA
j_gene: TRBJ1-2
CDR3aa: CSADLGANYGYTF
CDR3nt: TGCAGTGCCGATCTGGGGGCTAACTATGGCTACACCTTC

v_gene: TRBV12-3/TRBV12-4
abundance: NA
d_gene: NA
j_gene: TRBJ1-6
CDR3aa: CASSFMRQLLSSYNSPLHF
CDR3nt: TGTGCCAGCAGTTTTATGAGACAACTTCTGAGCTCCTATAATTCACCCCTCCACTTT

v_gene: TRBV28
abundance: few
d_gene: TRBD1
j_gene: TRBJ1-4
CDR3aa: CASRSGTATTNEKLFF
CDR3nt: TGTGCCAGCAGGTCCGGGACAGCTACAACTAATGAAAAACTGTTTTTT

v_gene: TRBV24-1
abundance: few
d_gene: TRBD2
j_gene: TRBJ2-3
CDR3aa: CATSDFGSGIPDTQYF
CDR3nt: TGTGCCACCAGTGATTTTGGGAGCGGGATACCAGATACGCAGTATTTT

v_gene: TRBV20-1
abundance: few
d_gene: NA
j_gene: TRBJ1-1
CDR3aa: CSAREAGRNTEAFF
CDR3nt: TGCAGTGCTCGAGAGGCGGGTAGGAACACTGAAGCTTTCTTT

v_gene: TRBV7-9
abundance: few
d_gene: NA
j_gene: TRBJ1-2
CDR3aa: CASSSIYDDGYTF
CDR3nt: TGTGCCAGCAGCTCTATTTACGACGATGGCTACACCTTC

v_gene: TRBV20-1
abundance: many
d_gene: NA
j_gene: TRBJ1-1
CDR3aa: CSATQGILNTEAFF
CDR3nt: TGCAGTGCCACGCAGGGGATCTTGAACACTGAAGCTTTCTTT

v_gene: TRBV20-1
abundance: NA
d_gene: TRBD1
j_gene: TRBJ1-4
CDR3aa: CSARETGSEKLFF
CDR3nt: TGCAGTGCTAGGGAGACAGGGAGTGAAAAACTGTTTTTT

v_gene: TRBV29-1
abundance: many
d_gene: TRBD1
j_gene: TRBJ1-2
CDR3aa: CSVEVGTGRGYTF
CDR3nt: TGCAGCGTTGAAGTGGGGACAGGGAGAGGCTACACCTTC